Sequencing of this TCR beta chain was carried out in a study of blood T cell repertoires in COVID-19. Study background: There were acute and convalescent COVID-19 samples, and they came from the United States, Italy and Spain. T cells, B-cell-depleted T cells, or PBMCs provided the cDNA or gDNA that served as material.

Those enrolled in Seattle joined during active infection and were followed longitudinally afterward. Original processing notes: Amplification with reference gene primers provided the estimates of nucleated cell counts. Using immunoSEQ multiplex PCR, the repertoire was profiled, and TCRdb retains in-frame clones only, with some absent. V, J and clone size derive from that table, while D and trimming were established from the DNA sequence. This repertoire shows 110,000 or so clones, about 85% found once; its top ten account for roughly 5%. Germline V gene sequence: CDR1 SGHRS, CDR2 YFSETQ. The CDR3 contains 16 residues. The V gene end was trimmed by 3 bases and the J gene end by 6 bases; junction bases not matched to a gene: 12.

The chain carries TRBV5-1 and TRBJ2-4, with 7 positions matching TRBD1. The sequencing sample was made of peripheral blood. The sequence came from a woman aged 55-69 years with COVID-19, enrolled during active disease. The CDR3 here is CASSWANDRDGNIQYF. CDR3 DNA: TGCGCCAGCAGCTGGGCCAACGACAGGGACGGAAACATTCAGTACTTC. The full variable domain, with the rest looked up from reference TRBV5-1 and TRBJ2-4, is KAGVTQTPRYLIKTRGQQVTLSCSPISGHRSVSWYQQTPGQGLQFLFEYFSETQRNKGNFPGRFSGRQFSNSRSEMNVSTLELGDSALYLCASSWANDRDGNIQYFGAGTRLSVL.